This entry features one TCR beta chain sequence. Per the original data handling: Amplification from reference gene primers served as the basis for estimated nucleated cell counts. Generated by immunoSEQ multiplex PCR, the TCRdb table keeps only in-frame clones and is missing some. The V and J calls and the clone size are those of that table, but D and trimming were determined from the DNA. The table includes roughly 200,000 clones, approximately 84% detected once. V was pared by 9 bases and J by 1 base, with 16 bases between. This CDR3 has 16 amino acids. Germline assignment: CDR1 MNHEY and CDR2 SMNVEV (reference sequence). This entry comes from a study of blood T cell repertoires in COVID-19. Study as a whole: From T cells, B-cell-depleted T cells, or PBMCs came the material, which was cDNA or gDNA.

Sequencing was carried out using peripheral blood. V usage is TRBV27 and J usage is TRBJ1-6; tentatively, D is TRBD1 (6 bases). The TCR comes from a woman in her seventies with active or convalescent COVID-19. Here the CDR3 reads CASPGRGKSYNSPLHF. CDR3 coding DNA: TGTGCCAGTCCAGGCAGGGGCAAGTCCTATAATTCACCCCTCCACTTT.